These 19 T cell receptor beta chains came from one sample sequenced in a study of graft-versus-host responses after intestinal transplantation. Assay: immunoSEQ multiplex PCR; the TCRdb copy retains only in-frame clones and omits some. The sample has tens of thousands of clones; roughly 92% are singletons. This specimen consisted of bone marrow, obtained approximately 100 weeks after intestinal transplantation. These receptors originate from a human patient who received an intestinal transplant, so some T cells may come from the graft donor.

The chain combines TRBV7-9 with TRBJ2-7; no definite D call. CDR1 SEHNR and CDR2 FQNEAQ come from the germline V gene (reference sequence). V lost 5 bases and J 6 bases, leaving 11 bases between the germline ends. The CDR3 runs 12 residues. The CDR3 is CASSLGPREQYF. CDR3 nucleotide sequence: TGTGCCAGCAGCCTAGGGCCTCGCGAGCAGTACTTC.

This chain uses TRBV28 with TRBJ2-2; a possible D gene is TRBD2 (5 bases). The CDR3 consists of 15 residues. Germline V gene lookup returns CDR1 MDHEN and CDR2 SYDVKM. The V and J ends lost 7 bases and 5 bases respectively, with 17 bases between them. CDR3 sequence: CASTLREGQTGELFF. CDR3 bases: TGTGCCAGCACCCTACGGGAAGGGCAAACCGGGGAGCTGTTTTTT.

Only one count was recorded for this clone. This rearrangement joins TRBV4-1 to TRBJ2-3; unclear D gene. There are 15 residues in the CDR3. The germline CDR1 and CDR2 sequences are MGHRA and YSYEKL. Trimming shortened V by 0 bases and J by 1 base, and 8 bases separated the two germline ends. The CDR3: CASSQEGFGTDTQYF. The CDR3 DNA reads as TGCGCCAGCAGCCAAGAAGGATTCGGCACAGATACGCAGTATTTT.

The chain links TRBV7-3 to TRBJ2-5; 9 bases are a match to TRBD1. The J segment lost 5 bases and the V segment lost 5 bases, leaving 9 bases of the junction unmatched. There are 15 residues in the CDR3. CDR1 is SGHTA, CDR2 FQGTGA, per germline. The CDR3 region has the DNA TGTGCCAGCAGCCGAACAGGGGGCGCGAGGGAGACCCAGTACTTC. It specifies CASSRTGGARETQYF.

This chain joins TRBV11-3 and TRBJ2-3, with 7 bases aligning to TRBD2. The germline CDR1 and CDR2 sequences are SGHNT and YENEEA. The CDR3 has 12 residues. Losses at the gene ends were 3 bases for V and 11 bases for J; bases not matched to a gene: 5. The CDR3 region is CASSLREGGQYF. CDR3 coding DNA: TGTGCCAGCAGCTTGAGGGAGGGAGGGCAGTATTTT.

The rearrangement links TRBV30 to TRBJ2-1; 7 bases are shared with TRBD2. Looked up from germline, CDR1 is GTSNPN and CDR2 is SVGIG (reference sequence). V dropped 4 bases and J dropped 3; count of bases not matched to a gene: 6. This CDR3 has 14 amino acids. CDR3 residues: CAWTPGGFYNEQFF. DNA for the CDR3: TGTGCCTGGACGCCGGGAGGATTCTACAATGAGCAGTTCTTC.

The V call is TRBV6-5, the J call TRBJ1-2; maybe TRBD1 (5 bases). V shed 4 bases and J shed 0 bases, with 9 bases lying between them. In germline, CDR1 is MNHEY, CDR2 SVGAGI. This CDR3 has 14 residues. For the CDR3, the DNA is TGTGCCAGCAGTTGGGACCGTTCTAACTATGGCTACACCTTC. Protein product: CASSWDRSNYGYTF.

This chain joins TRBV6-5 and TRBJ2-7; possibly TRBD2 for D (6 bases). Germline lookup yields CDR1 MNHEY and CDR2 SVGAGI. The V and J ends lost 7 bases and 0 bases respectively, with 16 bases between them. The CDR3 runs to 15 residues. CDR3: CASTFGGASSYEQYF. In nucleotides, the CDR3 is TGTGCCAGCACTTTTGGAGGGGCAAGCTCCTACGAGCAGTACTTC.

This clone turned up a few times. The chain uses TRBV2 and TRBJ1-1; D is ambiguous. The germline V gene has CDR1 SNHLY and CDR2 FYNNEI. The CDR3 is 13 amino acids. The V end was cut by 5 bases, the J end by 5 bases, with 12 bases between. CDR3 region: CASSQQRVTEAFF. DNA for the CDR3: TGTGCCAGCAGTCAACAGCGGGTGACTGAAGCTTTCTTT.

The rearrangement uses TRBV7-9 and TRBJ2-7; D is uncertain. The CDR3 runs 13 residues. Trimming removed 2 bases at V and 4 bases at J, with 9 bases between. Germline values: CDR1 SEHNR, CDR2 FQNEAQ (reference sequence). CDR3 protein: CASSLPARYEQYF. DNA of the CDR3: TGTGCCAGCAGCTTACCAGCCAGATACGAGCAGTACTTC.

J is TRBJ2-6 and V is TRBV28, with 11 nucleotides matching TRBD1. Germline V CDR1 and CDR2: MDHEN, SYDVKM. The CDR3 extends over 19 amino acids. Trimming removed 1 base from V and 2 bases from J; junction bases left unmatched: 7. CDR3 coding DNA: TGTGCCAGCAGTTTATATGCTGGGACAGGGGGGGCTGGGGCCAACGTCCTGACTTTC. Translating it yields CASSLYAGTGGAGANVLTF.

The gene calls are TRBV7-3 and TRBJ2-1, with D tentatively TRBD2 (6 bases). The CDR3 length is 15 residues. CDR1 and CDR2 from the germline V gene are SGHTA and FQGTGA. The V and J ends lost 2 bases and 9 bases respectively, with 17 bases between them. The CDR3 spells CASSLLGGGLGEQFF. The CDR3 DNA reads as TGTGCCAGCAGCTTACTGGGGGGTGGTCTCGGTGAGCAGTTCTTC.

The chain carries TRBV5-1 and TRBJ1-4; tentatively, D is TRBD1 (6 bases). The CDR3 consists of 15 residues. Germline lookup yields CDR1 SGHRS and CDR2 YFSETQ. Trimming cost V 4 bases and J 3 bases, with 13 bases left between them. The CDR3 loop reads CASSGAGEANEKLFF. The DNA for the CDR3 is TGCGCCAGCAGCGGGGCAGGGGAAGCTAATGAAAAACTGTTTTTT.

The V and J genes are TRBV7-6 and TRBJ1-4; the D is unclear. The CDR3 totals 15 residues. Germline V gene sequence: CDR1 SGHVS, CDR2 FNYEAQ. The V and J ends lost 5 bases and 7 bases respectively, with 17 bases between them. The CDR3 region has the DNA TGTGCCAGCAGCCCCCAGGCGGGTGTGGGTGAAAAACTGTTTTTT. It specifies CASSPQAGVGEKLFF.

The chain employs TRBV5-6 and TRBJ2-5; 11 bases agree with TRBD2. The CDR3 extends over 16 amino acids. The junction had 7 bases not matched to a gene; V was cut back by 5 bases and J by 1 base. Germline values: CDR1 SGHDT, CDR2 YYEEEE. CDR3: CASRQTGTSGQETQYF. CDR3 sequence (DNA): TGTGCCAGCAGGCAGACCGGGACTAGCGGCCAAGAGACCCAGTACTTC.

The rearrangement links TRBV6-5 to TRBJ1-6; maybe TRBD1 (6 bases). CDR1 is MNHEY, CDR2 SVGAGI, per germline. Trimming pared 5 bases from V and 12 bases from J, leaving 20 bases between. This CDR3 has 15 amino acids. CDR3 in DNA: TGTGCCAGCAGTCCACCCTTGGGGGGCGGAGAACCCCTCCACTTT. Protein sequence: CASSPPLGGGEPLHF.

The chain carries TRBV29-1 and TRBJ1-2; no clear D gene. V was cut by 4 bases and J by 6 bases, with 12 bases left in between. Germline values: CDR1 SQVTM, CDR2 ANQGSEA. This CDR3 spans 12 amino acids. CDR3: CSVVFPADGYTF. CDR3 bases: TGCAGCGTTGTATTCCCAGCCGATGGCTACACCTTC. The variable domain in full, completed from reference TRBV29-1 and TRBJ1-2, reads SAVISQKPSRDICQRGTSLTIQCQVDSQVTMMFWYRQQPGQSLTLIATANQGSEATYESGFVIDKFPISRPNLTFSTLTVSNMSPEDSSIYLCSVVFPADGYTFGSGTRLTVV.

The rearrangement links TRBV6-5 to TRBJ2-1; perhaps TRBD2 as D (6 bases). Germline CDR1 reads MNHEY; CDR2 reads SVGAGI. The CDR3 has 15 amino acids. V lost 0 bases to trimming and J lost 4 bases, with 10 bases between them. CDR3 sequence reads: CASSYSGGGYNEQFF. DNA of the CDR3: TGTGCCAGCAGTTACTCTGGCGGAGGGTACAATGAGCAGTTCTTC.

The chain is built from TRBV6-6 and TRBJ1-6; D remains unclear. The CDR3 is 15 amino acids. The V end was cut by 2 bases, the J end by 6 bases, with 11 bases between. The germline gives CDR1 MNHNY, CDR2 SVGAGI (reference sequence). CDR3 protein: CASSYGEGGNSPLHF. CDR3 bases: TGTGCCAGCAGTTACGGGGAGGGAGGTAATTCACCCCTCCACTTT.